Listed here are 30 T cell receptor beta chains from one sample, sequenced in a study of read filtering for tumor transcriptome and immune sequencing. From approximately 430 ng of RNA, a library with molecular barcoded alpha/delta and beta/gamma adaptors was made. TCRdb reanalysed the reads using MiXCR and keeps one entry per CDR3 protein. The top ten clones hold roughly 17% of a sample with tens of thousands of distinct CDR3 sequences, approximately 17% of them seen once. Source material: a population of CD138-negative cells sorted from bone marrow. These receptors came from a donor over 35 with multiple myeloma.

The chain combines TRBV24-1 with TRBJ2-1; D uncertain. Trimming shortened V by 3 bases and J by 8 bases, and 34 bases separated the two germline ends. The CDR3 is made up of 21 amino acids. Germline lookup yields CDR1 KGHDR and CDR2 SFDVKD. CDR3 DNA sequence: TGTGCCACCAGTGATAAGACATGCCGGTTAAGTTGGGTCGGGTTAGTCGATGAGCAGTTCTTC. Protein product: CATSDKTCRLSWVGLVDEQFF.

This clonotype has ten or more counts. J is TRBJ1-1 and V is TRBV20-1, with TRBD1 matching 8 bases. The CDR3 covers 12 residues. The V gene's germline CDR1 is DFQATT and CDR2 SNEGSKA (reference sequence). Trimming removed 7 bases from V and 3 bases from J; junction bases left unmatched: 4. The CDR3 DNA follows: TGCAGTGGGGCAGGGGGCGACACTGAAGCTTTCTTT. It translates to CSGAGGDTEAFF.

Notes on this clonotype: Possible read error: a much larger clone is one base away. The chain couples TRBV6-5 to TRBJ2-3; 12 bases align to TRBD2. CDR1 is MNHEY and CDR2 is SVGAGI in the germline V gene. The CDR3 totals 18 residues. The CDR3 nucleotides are TGTGCCAGCAGCCCTAGCGGGAGGGCCTCCGTGCTCACAGATACGCAGTCTTTT. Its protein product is CASSPSGRASVLTDTQSF.

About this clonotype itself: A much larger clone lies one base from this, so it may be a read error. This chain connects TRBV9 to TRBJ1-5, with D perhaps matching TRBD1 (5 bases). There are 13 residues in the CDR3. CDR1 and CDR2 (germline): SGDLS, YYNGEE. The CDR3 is CASSVGGNQPHHF. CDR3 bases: TGTGCCAGCAGCGTAGGGGGCAATCAGCCCCATCATTTT.

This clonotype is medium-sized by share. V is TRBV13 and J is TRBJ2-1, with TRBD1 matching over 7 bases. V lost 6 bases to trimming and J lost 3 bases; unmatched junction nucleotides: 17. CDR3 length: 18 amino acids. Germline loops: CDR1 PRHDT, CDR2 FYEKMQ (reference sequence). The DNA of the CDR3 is TGTGCCAGCAGATACAGGGGTACCGGGTTTTCGGACTACAATGAGCAGTTCTTC. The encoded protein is CASRYRGTGFSDYNEQFF.

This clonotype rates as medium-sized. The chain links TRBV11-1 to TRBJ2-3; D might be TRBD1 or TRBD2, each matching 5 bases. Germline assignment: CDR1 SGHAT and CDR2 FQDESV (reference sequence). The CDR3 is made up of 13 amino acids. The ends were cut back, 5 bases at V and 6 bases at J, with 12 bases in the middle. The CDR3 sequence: CASSPSGQDTQYF. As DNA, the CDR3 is TGTGCCAGCAGCCCGTCGGGGCAGGATACGCAGTATTTT.

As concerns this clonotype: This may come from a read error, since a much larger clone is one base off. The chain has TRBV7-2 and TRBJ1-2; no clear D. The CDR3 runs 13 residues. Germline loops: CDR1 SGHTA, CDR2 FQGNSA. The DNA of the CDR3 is TGTGCCAGCAGCCCGCAAGCTAACTATGGCCACACCTTC. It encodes CASSPQANYGHTF.

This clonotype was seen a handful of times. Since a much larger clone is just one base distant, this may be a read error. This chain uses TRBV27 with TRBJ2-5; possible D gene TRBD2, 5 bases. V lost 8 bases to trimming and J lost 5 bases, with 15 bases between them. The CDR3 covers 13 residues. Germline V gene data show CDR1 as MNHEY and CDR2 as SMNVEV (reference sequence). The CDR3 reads CASGWGVGETQYF. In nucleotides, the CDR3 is TGTGCCAGCGGTTGGGGAGTCGGGGAGACCCAGTACTTC.

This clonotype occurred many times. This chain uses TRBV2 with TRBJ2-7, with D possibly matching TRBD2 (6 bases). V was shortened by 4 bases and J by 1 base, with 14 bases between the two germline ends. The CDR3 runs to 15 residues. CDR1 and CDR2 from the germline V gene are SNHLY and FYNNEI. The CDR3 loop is CASSAYRDSSYEQYF. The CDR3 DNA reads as TGTGCCAGCAGTGCATACCGGGACTCGTCCTACGAGCAGTACTTC.

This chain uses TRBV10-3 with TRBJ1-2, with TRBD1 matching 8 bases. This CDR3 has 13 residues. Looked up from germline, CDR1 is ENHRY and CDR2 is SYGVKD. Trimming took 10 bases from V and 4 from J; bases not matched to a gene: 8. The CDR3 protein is CATRGQDIYGYTF. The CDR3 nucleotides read TGTGCCACGAGGGGACAGGACATCTATGGCTACACCTTC.

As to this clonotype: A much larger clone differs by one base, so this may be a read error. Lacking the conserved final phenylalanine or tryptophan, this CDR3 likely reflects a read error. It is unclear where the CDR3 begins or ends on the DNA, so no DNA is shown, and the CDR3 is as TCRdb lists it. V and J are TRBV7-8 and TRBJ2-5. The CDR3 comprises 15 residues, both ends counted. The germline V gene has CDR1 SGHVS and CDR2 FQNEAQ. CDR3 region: CASSLVETRTETQCL.

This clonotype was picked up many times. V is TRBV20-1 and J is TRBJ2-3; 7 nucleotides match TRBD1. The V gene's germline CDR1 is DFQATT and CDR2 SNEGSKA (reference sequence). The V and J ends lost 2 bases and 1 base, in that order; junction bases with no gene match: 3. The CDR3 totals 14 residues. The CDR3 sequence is CSARPGTGTDTQYF. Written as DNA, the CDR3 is TGCAGTGCTAGACCCGGGACAGGCACAGATACGCAGTATTTT.

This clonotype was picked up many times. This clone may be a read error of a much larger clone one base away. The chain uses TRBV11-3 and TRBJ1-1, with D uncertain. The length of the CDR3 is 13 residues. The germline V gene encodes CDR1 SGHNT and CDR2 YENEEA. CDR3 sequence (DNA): TGTGCCAGCAGCTCCAGCTATCGGTCTGAAGTTTTCTTT. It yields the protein CASSSSYRSEVFF.

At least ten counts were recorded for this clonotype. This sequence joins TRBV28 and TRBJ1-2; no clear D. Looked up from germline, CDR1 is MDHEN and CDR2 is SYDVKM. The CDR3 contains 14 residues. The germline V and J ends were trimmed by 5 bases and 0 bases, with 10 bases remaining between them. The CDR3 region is CASSREQANYGYTF. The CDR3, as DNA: TGTGCCAGCAGTCGGGAGCAGGCTAACTATGGCTACACCTTC.

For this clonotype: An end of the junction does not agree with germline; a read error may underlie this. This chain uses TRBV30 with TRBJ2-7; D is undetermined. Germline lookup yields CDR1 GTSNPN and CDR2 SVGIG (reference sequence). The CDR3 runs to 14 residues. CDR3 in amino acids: CAWSVPGLAYELYF. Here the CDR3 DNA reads TGTGCCTGGAGCGTACCGGGTTTAGCCTACGAGCTGTACTTC. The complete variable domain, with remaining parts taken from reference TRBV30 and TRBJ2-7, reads SQTIHQWPATLVQPVGSPLSLECTVEGTSNPNLYWYRQAAGRGLQLLFYSVGIGQISSEVPQNLSASRPQDRQFILSSKKLLLSDSGFYLCAWSVPGLAYELYFGPGTRLTVT.

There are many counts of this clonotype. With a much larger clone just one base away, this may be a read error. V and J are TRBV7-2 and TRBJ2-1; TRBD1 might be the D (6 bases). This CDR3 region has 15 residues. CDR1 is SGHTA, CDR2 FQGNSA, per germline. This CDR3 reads CASSPGWTAIDEQLF. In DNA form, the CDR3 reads TGTGCCAGCAGCCCTGGGTGGACAGCAATCGATGAGCAGCTCTTC.

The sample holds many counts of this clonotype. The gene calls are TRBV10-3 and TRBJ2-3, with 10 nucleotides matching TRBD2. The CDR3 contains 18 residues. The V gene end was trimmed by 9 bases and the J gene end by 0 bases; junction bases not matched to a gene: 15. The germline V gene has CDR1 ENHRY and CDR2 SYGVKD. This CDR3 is CAIATSSGGQSSTDTQYF. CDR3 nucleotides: TGTGCCATTGCGACCTCTAGCGGGGGCCAGAGTAGCACAGATACGCAGTATTTT.

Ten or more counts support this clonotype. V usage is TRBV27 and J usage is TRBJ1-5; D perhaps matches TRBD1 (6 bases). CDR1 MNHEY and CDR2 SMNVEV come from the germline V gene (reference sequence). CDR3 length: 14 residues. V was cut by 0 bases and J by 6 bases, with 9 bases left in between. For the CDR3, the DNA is TGTGCCAGCAGTTTATCGGCAGGGGTTCAGCCCCAGCATTTT. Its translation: CASSLSAGVQPQHF.

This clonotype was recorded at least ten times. In DNA, the CDR3 is TGTGCCAGCAGCTTGGGGGGGACAGACGTCTACGAGCAGTACTTC. Translating gives CASSLGGTDVYEQYF. The chain links TRBV5-4 to TRBJ2-7; TRBD1 matches 7 bases. Germline V gives CDR1 SGHNT, CDR2 YYREEE (reference sequence). J was trimmed by 3 bases and V by 0 bases; bases with no gene match: 6. This CDR3 spans 15 amino acids.

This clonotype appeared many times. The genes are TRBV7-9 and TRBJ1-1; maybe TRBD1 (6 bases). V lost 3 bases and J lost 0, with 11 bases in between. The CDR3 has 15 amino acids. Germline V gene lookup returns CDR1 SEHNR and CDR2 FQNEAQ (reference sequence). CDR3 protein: CASSFWTAMNTEAFF. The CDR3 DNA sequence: TGTGCCAGCAGCTTTTGGACAGCAATGAACACTGAAGCTTTCTTT.

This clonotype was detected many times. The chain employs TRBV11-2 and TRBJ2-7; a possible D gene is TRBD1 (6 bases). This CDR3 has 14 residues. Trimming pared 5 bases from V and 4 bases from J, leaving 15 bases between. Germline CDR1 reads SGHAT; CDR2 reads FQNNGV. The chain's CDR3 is CASSGRDIWYEQYF. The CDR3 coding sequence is TGTGCCAGCAGCGGCCGGGACATCTGGTACGAGCAGTACTTC. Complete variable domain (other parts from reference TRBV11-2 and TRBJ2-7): EAGVAQSPRYKIIEKRQSVAFWCNPISGHATLYWYQQILGQGPKLLIQFQNNGVVDDSQLPKDRFSAERLKGVDSTLKIQPAKLEDSAVYLCASSGRDIWYEQYFGPGTRLTVT.

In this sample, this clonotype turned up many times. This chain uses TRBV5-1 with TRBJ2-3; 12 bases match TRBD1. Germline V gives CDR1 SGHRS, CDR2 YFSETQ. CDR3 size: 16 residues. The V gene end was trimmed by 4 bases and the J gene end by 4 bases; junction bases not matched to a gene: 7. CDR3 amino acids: CASSPEGQGAPDTQYF. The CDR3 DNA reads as TGCGCCAGCAGCCCCGAGGGACAGGGGGCCCCAGATACGCAGTATTTT.

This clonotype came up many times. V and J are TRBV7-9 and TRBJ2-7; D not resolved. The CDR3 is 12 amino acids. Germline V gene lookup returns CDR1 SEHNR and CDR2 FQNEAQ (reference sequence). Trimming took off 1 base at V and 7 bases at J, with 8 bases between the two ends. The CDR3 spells CASSLGVGEQYF. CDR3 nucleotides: TGTGCCAGCAGCTTAGGGGTCGGGGAGCAGTACTTC.

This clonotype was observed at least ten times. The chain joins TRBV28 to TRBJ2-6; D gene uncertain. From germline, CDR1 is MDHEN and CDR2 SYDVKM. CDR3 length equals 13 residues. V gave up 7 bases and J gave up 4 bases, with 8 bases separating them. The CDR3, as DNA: TGTGCCAGCATCACACCCGGGGCCAACGTCCTGACTTTC. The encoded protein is CASITPGANVLTF.

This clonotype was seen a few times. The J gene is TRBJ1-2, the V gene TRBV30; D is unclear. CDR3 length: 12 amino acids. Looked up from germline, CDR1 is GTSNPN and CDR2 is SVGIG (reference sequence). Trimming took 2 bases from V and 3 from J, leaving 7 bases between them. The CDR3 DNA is TGTGCCTGGAGTCCAGCCGACTATGGCTACACCTTC. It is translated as CAWSPADYGYTF. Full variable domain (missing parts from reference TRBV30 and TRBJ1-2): SQTIHQWPATLVQPVGSPLSLECTVEGTSNPNLYWYRQAAGRGLQLLFYSVGIGQISSEVPQNLSASRPQDRQFILSSKKLLLSDSGFYLCAWSPADYGYTFGSGTRLTVV.

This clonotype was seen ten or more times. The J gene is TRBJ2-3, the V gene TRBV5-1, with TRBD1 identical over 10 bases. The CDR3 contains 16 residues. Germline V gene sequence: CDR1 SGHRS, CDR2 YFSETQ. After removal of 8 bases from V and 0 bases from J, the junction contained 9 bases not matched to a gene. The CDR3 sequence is CASGQGDHPSTDTQYF. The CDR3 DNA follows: TGCGCCAGTGGACAGGGGGATCATCCTAGCACAGATACGCAGTATTTT.

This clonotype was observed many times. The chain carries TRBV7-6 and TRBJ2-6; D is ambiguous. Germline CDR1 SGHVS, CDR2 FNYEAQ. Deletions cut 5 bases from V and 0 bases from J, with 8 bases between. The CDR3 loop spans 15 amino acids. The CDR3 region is CASSKNPSGANVLTF. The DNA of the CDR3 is TGTGCCAGCAGCAAGAACCCCTCTGGGGCCAACGTCCTGACTTTC.

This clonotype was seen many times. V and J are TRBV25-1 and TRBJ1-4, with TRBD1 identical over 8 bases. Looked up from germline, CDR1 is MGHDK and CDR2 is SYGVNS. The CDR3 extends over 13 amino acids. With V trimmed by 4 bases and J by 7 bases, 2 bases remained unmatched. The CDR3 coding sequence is TGTGCCAGCAGTGTCAGGGGGCTTGAAAAACTGTTTTTT. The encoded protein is CASSVRGLEKLFF.

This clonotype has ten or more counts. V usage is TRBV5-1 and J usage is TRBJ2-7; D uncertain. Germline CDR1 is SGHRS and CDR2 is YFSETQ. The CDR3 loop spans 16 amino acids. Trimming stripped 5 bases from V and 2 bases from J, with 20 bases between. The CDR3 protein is CASRSYPAADPYEQYF. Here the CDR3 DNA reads TGCGCCAGCAGATCCTATCCGGCTGCCGACCCCTACGAGCAGTACTTC.

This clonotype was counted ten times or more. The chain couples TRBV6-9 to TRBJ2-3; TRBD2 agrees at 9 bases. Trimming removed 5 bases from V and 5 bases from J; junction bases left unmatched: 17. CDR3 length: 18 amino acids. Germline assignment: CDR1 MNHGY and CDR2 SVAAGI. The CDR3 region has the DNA TGTGCCAGCAGTCCTCCTATACGAGTGCGGGAGGGTGAAGATACGCAGTATTTT. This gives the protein CASSPPIRVREGEDTQYF.